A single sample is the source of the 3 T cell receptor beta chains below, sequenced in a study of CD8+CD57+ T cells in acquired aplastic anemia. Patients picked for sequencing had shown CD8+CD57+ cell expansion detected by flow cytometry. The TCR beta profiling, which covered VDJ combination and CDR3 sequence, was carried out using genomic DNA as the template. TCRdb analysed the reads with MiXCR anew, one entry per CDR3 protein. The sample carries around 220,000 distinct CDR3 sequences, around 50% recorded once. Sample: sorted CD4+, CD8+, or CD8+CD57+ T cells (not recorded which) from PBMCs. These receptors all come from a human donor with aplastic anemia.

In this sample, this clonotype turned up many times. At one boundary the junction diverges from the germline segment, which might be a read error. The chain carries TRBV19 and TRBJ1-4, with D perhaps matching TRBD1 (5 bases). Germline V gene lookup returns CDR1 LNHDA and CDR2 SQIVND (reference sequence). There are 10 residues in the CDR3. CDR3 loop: CASGGEKLFF. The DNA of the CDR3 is TGTGCATCGGGGGGTGAAAAGCTGTTTTTT.

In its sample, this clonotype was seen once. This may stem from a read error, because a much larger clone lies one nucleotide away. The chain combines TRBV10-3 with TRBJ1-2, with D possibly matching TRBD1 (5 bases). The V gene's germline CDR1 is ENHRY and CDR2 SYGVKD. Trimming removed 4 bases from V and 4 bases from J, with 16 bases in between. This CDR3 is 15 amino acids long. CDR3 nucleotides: TGTGCCATCAGTGGGTACAGGTTGCCGCCCTATGGCTACACCTTC. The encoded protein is CAISGYRLPPYGYTF.

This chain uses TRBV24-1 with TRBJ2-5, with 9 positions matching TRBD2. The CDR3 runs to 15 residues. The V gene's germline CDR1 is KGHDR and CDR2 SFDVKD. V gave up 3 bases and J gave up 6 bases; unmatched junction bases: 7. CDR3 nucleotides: TGTGCCACCAGTGATACCGGGACTAGCATACAGACCCAGTACTTC. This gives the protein CATSDTGTSIQTQYF.